This TCR beta chain was sequenced during a study of shared clonotypes between healthy human individuals. There were no recent acute infections or vaccinations among the donors, who were healthy HIV-negative adults. V lost 4 bases and J 2 bases, leaving 13 bases between the germline ends. The CDR3 totals 15 residues. Germline CDR1 reads MDHEN; CDR2 reads SYDVKM. Generated by immunoSEQ multiplex PCR, the TCRdb table keeps only in-frame clones and is missing some. The profile shows 2 million to 2.5 million clones, around 92% of them singletons. Sample: naive CD4+ T cells from PBMCs. The sample's subset: CD45RA+ positively selected. The V call is TRBV28, the J call TRBJ2-3, with D possibly being TRBD2 (6 bases). This receptor was obtained from a man in his late teens or twenties in good health. Some clones in this sample may be carry-over from other donors' samples. The DNA for the CDR3 is TGTGCCAGCAGTTCCCCACGCGGGGCCACAGATACGCAGTATTTT. Translated, it gives CASSSPRGATDTQYF.